The 12 T cell receptor beta chains below all came from one sample that was sequenced in a study of blood T cell repertoires in COVID-19. The repertoire was sequenced with immunoSEQ multiplex PCR; TCRdb's copy has only in-frame clones and lacks some. This repertoire shows hundreds of thousands of clones, 85% to 90% found once; its top ten account for about 2.2%. The sample consisted of PBMCs or T cells enriched from blood (not recorded which). These receptors were taken from a woman aged 18 to 35 who had recovered from COVID-19.

V and J are TRBV5-1 and TRBJ1-4; 7 bases are a match to TRBD1. The CDR3 is 15 amino acids. Unmatched junction bases numbered 4, after V lost 3 bases and J lost 2 bases. CDR1 is SGHRS, CDR2 YFSETQ, per germline. CDR3 sequence: CASSSEGATNEKLFF. In nucleotides, the CDR3 is TGCGCCAGCAGCTCCGAGGGGGCTACTAATGAAAAACTGTTTTTT.

V usage is TRBV6-5 and J usage is TRBJ1-5; weak D call: TRBD1 (6 bases). The CDR3 covers 14 residues. V was cut by 5 bases and J by 7 bases, with 15 bases left in between. Germline-derived CDR1 and CDR2 are MNHEY and SVGAGI. This CDR3 is CASSRDTGRQPQHF. The CDR3 region has the DNA TGTGCCAGCAGTAGGGACACCGGCAGGCAGCCCCAGCATTTT.

The genes are TRBV6-5 and TRBJ1-6, with D possibly being TRBD1 (6 bases). The length of the CDR3 is 15 residues. The V gene lost 1 base and the J gene lost 6 bases, with 10 bases spanning the gap. Germline V gives CDR1 MNHEY, CDR2 SVGAGI. The CDR3 DNA is TGTGCCAGCAGTTACTGGACAGAGGGTAATTCACCCCTCCACTTT. Translation: CASSYWTEGNSPLHF.

This chain links TRBV6-5 with TRBJ1-5, with D unresolved. The CDR3 sequence is 13 residues long. Germline CDR1 and CDR2: MNHEY and SVGAGI. Trimming took off 6 bases at V and 4 bases at J, with 10 bases between the two ends. The CDR3 loop is CASRWTDNQPQHF. The CDR3 coding sequence is TGTGCCAGCAGGTGGACTGATAATCAGCCCCAGCATTTT.

The rearrangement uses TRBV2 and TRBJ2-5, with 13 positions matching TRBD2. The CDR3 has 16 amino acids. Trimming took 3 bases from V and 1 from J; bases not matched to a gene: 2. Germline lookup yields CDR1 SNHLY and CDR2 FYNNEI. The CDR3 sequence: CASSEGLAGSQETQYF. CDR3 DNA: TGTGCCAGCAGTGAGGGACTAGCGGGGAGCCAAGAGACCCAGTACTTC.

The chain joins TRBV6-4 to TRBJ2-1, with 9 positions matching TRBD2. The length of the CDR3 is 15 residues. Germline V CDR1 and CDR2: MRHNA, SNTAGT. V trimming: 6 bases; J trimming: 3 bases; junction bases outside the gene matches: 6. The chain's CDR3 is CASRRGSGGYNEQFF. In DNA form, the CDR3 reads TGTGCCAGCAGGCGGGGTAGCGGGGGCTACAATGAGCAGTTCTTC.

V gene TRBV11-2 combines with J gene TRBJ1-1, with a weak D call TRBD1 (5 bases). The germline gives CDR1 SGHAT, CDR2 FQNNGV. There are 14 residues in the CDR3. Trimming shortened V by 5 bases and J by 0 bases, and 10 bases separated the two germline ends. CDR3 region: CASSHAGVNTEAFF. Written as DNA, the CDR3 is TGTGCCAGCAGCCATGCGGGGGTGAACACTGAAGCTTTCTTT.

This chain uses TRBV4-1 with TRBJ2-7; 10 bases match TRBD1. V lost 4 bases, J lost 4 bases, and 10 bases stayed unmatched. Germline assignment: CDR1 MGHRA and CDR2 YSYEKL. The CDR3 has 16 residues. The CDR3 coding sequence is TGCGCCAGCAGCCTAATGGGGACAGGGGACGAGTACGAGCAGTACTTC. Residues: CASSLMGTGDEYEQYF.

The rearrangement uses TRBV4-1 and TRBJ2-5, with 7 positions matching TRBD2. Per the germline V gene, CDR1 is MGHRA and CDR2 is YSYEKL. The J segment lost 5 bases and the V segment lost 0 bases, leaving 12 bases of the junction unmatched. The CDR3 length is 17 residues. CDR3 amino acids: CASSQDAGDGRGETQYF. In DNA, the CDR3 is TGCGCCAGCAGCCAAGATGCGGGGGATGGTAGAGGTGAGACCCAGTACTTC.

V and J are TRBV4-2 and TRBJ1-2; perhaps TRBD1 as D (5 bases). The CDR3 has 15 residues. Germline CDR1 LGHNA, CDR2 YNFKEQ. The V end was cut by 4 bases, the J end by 5 bases, with 17 bases between. CDR3 nucleotide sequence: TGTGCCAGCAGCCCAGGCCCGGTGGGGGGATATGGCTACACCTTC. This encodes CASSPGPVGGYGYTF.

This clone was picked up a small number of times. The chain links TRBV25-1 to TRBJ1-4; the match to TRBD1 covers 9 bases. The junction had 7 bases not matched to a gene; V was cut back by 3 bases and J by 8 bases. CDR1 is MGHDK and CDR2 is SYGVNS in the germline V gene. This CDR3 comprises 15 residues. CDR3 sequence reads: CASSEGGQGVEKLFF. The CDR3 DNA follows: TGTGCCAGCAGTGAGGGGGGACAGGGCGTCGAAAAACTGTTTTTT. The full variable domain, its missing parts supplied by reference TRBV25-1 and TRBJ1-4, is EADIYQTPRYLVIGTGKKITLECSQTMGHDKMYWYQQDPGMELHLIHYSYGVNSTEKGDLSSESTVSRIRTEHFPLTLESARPSHTSQYLCASSEGGQGVEKLFFGSGTQLSVL.

V is TRBV7-9 and J is TRBJ1-1, with a tentative D call TRBD1 (5 bases). This CDR3 region has 16 residues. The germline V gene encodes CDR1 SEHNR and CDR2 FQNEAQ (reference sequence). The ends were cut back, 2 bases at V and 2 bases at J, with 15 bases in the middle. The CDR3 DNA sequence: TGTGCCAGCAGCTTATGGGCCGGGCAGGGTAACACTGAAGCTTTCTTT. Protein sequence: CASSLWAGQGNTEAFF.